This is a list of T cell receptor beta chains from one sample in a study of T-cell reconstitution after alpha-beta-depleted transplantation in children. TCRdb processed the PCR reads anew with MiXCR; each CDR3 protein has one entry. Of under 85,000 distinct CDR3 sequences detected, 15% to 20% appear once; the ten largest clones hold 40% to 65%. Sequencing was performed on PBMCs, mostly from graft donor cells, taken 360 days after TCRalphabeta/CD19-depleted stem cell transplant. All receptors come from a male patient between 2 and 10 years old who had a stem cell transplant for acute lymphoblastic leukemia, so the T cells may come from the graft donor. The CDR3 runs from the conserved cysteine through the conserved F or W. Each record gives: J gene, clone size, V gene, D gene, CDR3 protein, CDR3 DNA. D genes are given only for firm matches. Expanded clones get a size class; other rows say once, few or many, or leave the size out.

TRBJ2-2 | few | TRBV12-3/TRBV12-4 | NA | CASSLRTTNTGELFF | TGTGCCAGCAGTTTACGGACGACTAACACCGGGGAGCTGTTTTTT
TRBJ2-1 | NA | TRBV9 | TRBD2 | CASSVDPSGRSYNEQFF | TGTGCCAGCAGCGTAGATCCTAGCGGGCGCTCCTACAATGAGCAGTTCTTC
TRBJ2-1 | NA | TRBV6-1 | TRBD2 | CATGLAAYNEQFF | TGTGCCACCGGACTAGCGGCTTACAATGAGCAGTTCTTC
TRBJ2-5 | NA | TRBV4-2 | TRBD2 | CASSQDDGRAETQYF | TGTGCCAGCAGCCAAGATGACGGGAGGGCTGAGACCCAGTACTTC
TRBJ2-2 | NA | TRBV12-3/TRBV12-4 | TRBD1 | CASSLQGANTGELFF | TGTGCCAGCAGTTTGCAGGGGGCGAACACCGGGGAGCTGTTTTTT
TRBJ2-3 | few | TRBV12-3/TRBV12-4 | NA | CASRSTRGTDTQYF | TGTGCCAGCAGGTCTACTAGGGGCACAGATACGCAGTATTTT
TRBJ2-1 | few | TRBV28 | TRBD1 | CASGFRRDRDYNEQFF | TGTGCCAGCGGATTTAGGCGGGACAGGGACTACAATGAGCAGTTCTTC
TRBJ1-5 | NA | TRBV25-1 | NA | CASSERQAIQPQHF | TGTGCCAGCAGTGAAAGACAGGCTATTCAGCCCCAGCATTTT
TRBJ2-4 | NA | TRBV3-1 | TRBD1 | CASSRRQGIQYF | TGTGCCAGCAGCCGCAGACAGGGTATTCAGTACTTC
TRBJ2-1 | NA | TRBV3-1 | NA | CASSLFLGGKYNEQFF | TGTGCCAGCAGCTTATTTTTGGGAGGCAAGTACAATGAGCAGTTCTTC
TRBJ2-7 | NA | TRBV11-2 | TRBD1 | CASSNRGLSYEQYF | TGTGCCAGCAGTAACAGGGGGCTCTCCTACGAGCAGTACTTC
TRBJ2-2 | NA | TRBV3-1 | NA | CASSHWTVTGELFF | TGTGCCAGCAGCCATTGGACGGTGACCGGGGAGCTGTTTTTT
TRBJ2-1 | few | TRBV25-1 | NA | CASRFYNEQFF | TGTGCCAGCAGATTCTACAATGAGCAGTTCTTC
TRBJ2-7 | NA | TRBV10-3 | TRBD1 | CAISVRDRSYEQYF | TGTGCCATCAGTGTTCGGGACAGGAGCTACGAGCAGTACTTC
TRBJ1-2 | NA | TRBV11-3 | NA | CASSLDGTSVGYTF | TGTGCCAGCAGCTTGGACGGAACCTCGGTTGGCTACACCTTC
TRBJ2-1 | many | TRBV5-1 | TRBD2 | CASSLGLARTGYNEQFF | TGCGCCAGCAGCTTGGGACTAGCGCGAACGGGGTACAATGAGCAGTTCTTC
TRBJ2-3 | NA | TRBV10-3 | NA | CAINEAAGGTDTQYF | TGTGCCATCAACGAGGCCGCAGGGGGCACAGATACGCAGTATTTT
TRBJ2-1 | few | TRBV6-5 | TRBD2 | CASSNIGLAGGAYNEQFF | TGTGCCAGCAGTAACATCGGACTAGCGGGGGGGGCCTACAATGAGCAGTTCTTC
TRBJ2-4 | many | TRBV12-3/TRBV12-4 | NA | CASSSGTEIQYF | TGTGCCAGCAGTTCCGGGACCGAGATTCAGTACTTC
TRBJ2-1 | few | TRBV11-3 | NA | CASSLGVPKDEQFF | TGTGCCAGCAGCTTAGGAGTCCCTAAGGATGAGCAGTTCTTC
TRBJ2-7 | NA | TRBV5-1 | TRBD1 | CASSRTGTGIYEQYF | TGCGCCAGCAGCCGGACCGGGACAGGGATCTACGAGCAGTACTTC
TRBJ1-5 | many | TRBV12-3/TRBV12-4 | TRBD1 | CASSYTGGPNQPQHF | TGTGCCAGCAGTTATACAGGGGGCCCCAATCAGCCCCAGCATTTT
TRBJ1-1 | few | TRBV5-1 | TRBD1 | CASSLFETGGTEAFF | TGCGCCAGCAGCTTGTTTGAGACAGGGGGCACTGAAGCTTTCTTT
TRBJ2-5 | few | TRBV7-9 | NA | CASSSNRREETQYF | TGTGCCAGCAGTTCAAACCGCAGGGAAGAGACCCAGTACTTC
TRBJ2-5 | few | TRBV5-1 | NA | CASSAPSAYQETQYF | TGCGCCAGCAGCGCCCCATCGGCGTACCAAGAGACCCAGTACTTC
TRBJ2-2 | NA | TRBV5-1 | TRBD2 | CASRQLAGGNTGELFF | TGCGCCAGCAGACAACTAGCGGGAGGGAACACCGGGGAGCTGTTTTTT
TRBJ2-1 | few | TRBV10-1 | TRBD1 | CASNGGGTGRNEQFF | TGCGCCAGCAATGGGGGGGGGACAGGGCGAAATGAGCAGTTCTTC
TRBJ1-2 | NA | TRBV5-6 | NA | CASSLDTRGYTF | TGTGCCAGCAGCTTAGATACTCGGGGCTACACCTTC
TRBJ2-2 | NA | TRBV12-3/TRBV12-4 | NA | CASSLGPGRTELFF | TGTGCCAGCAGTTTAGGTCCAGGGCGTACGGAGCTGTTTTTT
TRBJ2-7 | few | TRBV5-1 | NA | CASSLGDGFYEQYF | TGCGCCAGCAGCTTGGGGGACGGATTCTACGAGCAGTACTTC
TRBJ2-7 | few | TRBV3-1 | NA | CASSPQLGQREHSTTYEQYF | TGTGCCAGCAGCCCCCAACTTGGACAGAGGGAACATTCTACCACCTACGAGCAGTACTTC
TRBJ2-7 | few | TRBV12-3/TRBV12-4 | NA | CASSLKDEQYF | TGTGCCAGCAGTTTAAAGGACGAGCAGTACTTC
TRBJ1-5 | NA | TRBV20-1 | NA | CSARTHTGNQPQHF | TGCAGTGCTAGAACCCACACAGGGAATCAGCCCCAGCATTTT
TRBJ2-7 | NA | TRBV5-1 | TRBD1 | CASSNRDRPYEQYF | TGCGCCAGCAGCAATCGGGACAGGCCCTACGAGCAGTACTTC
TRBJ2-2 | few | TRBV5-1 | NA | CASSSDTSTGELFF | TGCGCCAGCAGCTCCGACACCAGCACCGGGGAGCTGTTTTTT
TRBJ1-1 | NA | TRBV2 | NA | CASSELRVNTEAFF | TGTGCCAGCAGTGAACTTAGAGTGAACACTGAAGCTTTCTTT
TRBJ1-2 | NA | TRBV7-9 | NA | CASSSPRFPNYGYTF | TGTGCCAGCAGCTCGCCCAGGTTCCCTAACTATGGCTACACCTTC
TRBJ2-2 | many | TRBV5-6 | NA | CASSLKTGELFF | TGTGCCAGCAGCTTGAAGACCGGGGAGCTGTTTTTT
TRBJ1-2 | NA | TRBV5-1 | TRBD1 | CASSLMDRGNYGYTF | TGCGCCAGCAGCTTGATGGACAGGGGCAACTATGGCTACACCTTC
TRBJ2-7 | few | TRBV20-1 | NA | CSARPGLSSYEQYF | TGCAGTGCTAGACCGGGACTGAGCTCCTACGAGCAGTACTTC